The text below deals with one T cell receptor (beta chain). In the source study's methods: Reference gene primer amplification yielded estimated nucleated cell counts. TCRdb's table, derived via immunoSEQ multiplex PCR, lists solely in-frame clones and lacks some. That table furnishes V, J and clone size, whereas the DNA furnished D and trimming. The repertoire consists of around 150,000 clones, with about 75% occurring once and the leading ten covering 2.5% to 3%. These data are taken from a study of blood T cell repertoires in COVID-19. Study as a whole: Samples taken during acute and convalescent COVID-19 were collected in the United States, Italy and Spain.

The age range of participants was about 18 to 89 years, with residence in about two dozen US areas. Categorization into cohorts depended on clinical history that participants reported. The sequenced material came from PBMCs or T cells enriched from blood (not recorded which). This clonotype was obtained from a woman aged 45-60 years who had recovered from COVID-19.

In DNA form, the CDR3 reads TGTGCCAGCAGCCGTGGTCTAGCGGGGGTTAGGTTCTTC. This codes for CASSRGLAGVRFF. The chain links TRBV14 to TRBJ2-1; 10 bases line up with TRBD2. This CDR3 contains 13 residues. The junction had 9 bases not matched to a gene; V was cut back by 4 bases and J by 15 bases. Germline V gene sequence: CDR1 SGHDN, CDR2 FVKESK.